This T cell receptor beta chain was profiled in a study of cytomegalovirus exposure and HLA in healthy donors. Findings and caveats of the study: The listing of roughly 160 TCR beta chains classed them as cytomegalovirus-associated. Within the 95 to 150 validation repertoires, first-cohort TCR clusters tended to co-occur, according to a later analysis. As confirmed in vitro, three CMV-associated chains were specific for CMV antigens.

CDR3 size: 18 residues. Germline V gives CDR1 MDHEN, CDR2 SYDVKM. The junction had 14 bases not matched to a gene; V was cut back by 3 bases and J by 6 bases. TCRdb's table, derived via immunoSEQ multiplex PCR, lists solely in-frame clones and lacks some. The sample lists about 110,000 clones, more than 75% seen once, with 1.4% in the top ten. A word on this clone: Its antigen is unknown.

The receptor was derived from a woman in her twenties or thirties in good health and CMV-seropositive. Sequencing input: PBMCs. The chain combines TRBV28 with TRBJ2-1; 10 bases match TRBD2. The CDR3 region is CASSLSLAGETPTNEQFF. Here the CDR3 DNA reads TGTGCCAGCAGTTTGAGCCTAGCGGGAGAAACCCCAACCAATGAGCAGTTCTTC.